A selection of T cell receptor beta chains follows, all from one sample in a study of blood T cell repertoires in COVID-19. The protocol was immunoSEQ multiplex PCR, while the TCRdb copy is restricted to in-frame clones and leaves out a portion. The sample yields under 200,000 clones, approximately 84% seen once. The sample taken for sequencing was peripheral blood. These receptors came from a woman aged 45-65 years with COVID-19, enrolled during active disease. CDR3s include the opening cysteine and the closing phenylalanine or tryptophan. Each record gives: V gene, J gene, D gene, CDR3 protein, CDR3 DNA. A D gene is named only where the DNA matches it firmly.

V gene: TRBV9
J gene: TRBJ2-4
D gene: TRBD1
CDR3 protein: CAYKVDRGAKNIQYF
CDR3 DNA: TGTGCCTACAAGGTAGACAGGGGAGCCAAAAACATTCAGTACTTC

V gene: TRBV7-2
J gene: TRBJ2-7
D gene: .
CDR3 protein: CASSRAPDYLLYEQYF
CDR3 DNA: TGTGCCAGCAGCCGCGCCCCGGACTATCTCTTATACGAGCAGTACTTC

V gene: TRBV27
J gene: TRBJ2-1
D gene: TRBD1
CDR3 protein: CASSFFDRGLNNEQFF
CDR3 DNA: TGTGCCAGCAGTTTTTTCGACAGGGGGCTCAACAATGAGCAGTTCTTC

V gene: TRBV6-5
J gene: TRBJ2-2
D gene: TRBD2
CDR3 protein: CASSYSRVRGTGELFF
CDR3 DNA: TGTGCCAGCAGTTACTCGAGGGTGCGGGGGACCGGGGAGCTGTTTTTT

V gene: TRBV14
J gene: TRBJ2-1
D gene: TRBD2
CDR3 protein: CASSQGTSLGHEQFF
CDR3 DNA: TGTGCCAGCAGCCAAGGGACTAGCCTGGGGCATGAGCAGTTCTTC

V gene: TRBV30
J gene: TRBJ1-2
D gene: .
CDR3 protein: CAWTGGYVAGYTF
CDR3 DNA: TGTGCCTGGACCGGAGGGTATGTCGCTGGCTACACCTTC

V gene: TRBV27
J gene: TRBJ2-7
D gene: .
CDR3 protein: CASSLYEEYEQYF
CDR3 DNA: TGTGCCAGCAGTTTATACGAGGAGTACGAGCAGTACTTC

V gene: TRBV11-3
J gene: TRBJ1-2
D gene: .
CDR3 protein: CASSLPGQGADGYTF
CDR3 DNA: TGTGCCAGCAGTCTTCCGGGACAAGGGGCTGATGGCTACACCTTC

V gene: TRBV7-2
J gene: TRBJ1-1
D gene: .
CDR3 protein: CASSLAPLGTEAFF
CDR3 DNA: TGTGCCAGCAGCTTAGCACCCCTCGGCACTGAAGCTTTCTTT

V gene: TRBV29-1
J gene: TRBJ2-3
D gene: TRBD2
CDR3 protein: CSVDLVAGGGTDTQYF
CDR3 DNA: TGCAGCGTTGATCTGGTAGCGGGGGGGGGCACAGATACGCAGTATTTT

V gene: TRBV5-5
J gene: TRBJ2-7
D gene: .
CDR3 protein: CASSLDTRYEQYF
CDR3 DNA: TGTGCCAGCAGCTTGGACACCAGGTACGAGCAGTACTTC

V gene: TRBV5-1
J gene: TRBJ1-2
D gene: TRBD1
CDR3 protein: CASSHDRGLDGYTF
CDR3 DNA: TGCGCCAGCAGCCACGACAGGGGGCTAGATGGCTACACCTTC

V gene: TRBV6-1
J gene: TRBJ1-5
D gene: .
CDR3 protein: CASSEDRWGNQPQHF
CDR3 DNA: TGTGCCAGCAGTGAGGACAGATGGGGCAATCAGCCCCAGCATTTT

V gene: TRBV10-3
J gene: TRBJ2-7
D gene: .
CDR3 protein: CAISDGSGPGKSYEQYF
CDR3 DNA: TGTGCCATCAGCGATGGATCGGGCCCAGGGAAATCCTACGAGCAGTACTTC

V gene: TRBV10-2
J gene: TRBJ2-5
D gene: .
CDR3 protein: CASSDARETQYF
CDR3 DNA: TGCGCCAGCAGTGACGCACGGGAGACCCAGTACTTC

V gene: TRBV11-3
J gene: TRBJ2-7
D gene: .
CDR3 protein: CASSLASYEQYF
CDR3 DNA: TGTGCCAGCAGCCTAGCATCCTACGAGCAGTACTTC

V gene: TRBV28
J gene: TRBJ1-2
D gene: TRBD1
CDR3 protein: CASVHGDRAVGGYTF
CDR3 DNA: TGTGCCAGCGTACACGGGGACAGGGCAGTTGGTGGCTACACCTTC

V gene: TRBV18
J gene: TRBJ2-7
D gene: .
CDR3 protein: CASSPRDTSYEQYF
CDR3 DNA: TGTGCCAGCTCACCACGGGACACCTCCTACGAGCAGTACTTC

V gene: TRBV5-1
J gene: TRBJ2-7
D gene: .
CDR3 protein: CASSEVVDTAYEQYF
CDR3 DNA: TGCGCCAGCTCCGAGGTTGTGGACACCGCCTACGAGCAGTACTTC

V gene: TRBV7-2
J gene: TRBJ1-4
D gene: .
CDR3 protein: CASSPIGEYGGKLFF
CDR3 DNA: TGTGCCAGCAGCCCCATCGGGGAATACGGAGGAAAACTGTTTTTT

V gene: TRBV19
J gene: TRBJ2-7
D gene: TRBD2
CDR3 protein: CASRSSSGDFSYEQYF
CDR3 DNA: TGTGCCAGTAGGTCATCTAGCGGGGACTTCTCCTACGAGCAGTACTTC

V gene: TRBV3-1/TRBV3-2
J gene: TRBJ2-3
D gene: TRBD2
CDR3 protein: CASTRLAGGPTDTQYF
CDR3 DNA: TGTGCCAGCACCCGACTAGCGGGGGGGCCCACAGATACGCAGTATTTT

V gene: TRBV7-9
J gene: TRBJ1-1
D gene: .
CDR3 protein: CASSLATGNTEAFF
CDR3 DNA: TGTGCCAGCAGCTTAGCCACAGGGAACACTGAAGCTTTCTTT

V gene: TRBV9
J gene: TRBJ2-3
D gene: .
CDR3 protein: CASSVATRSDTQYF
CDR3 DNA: TGTGCCAGCAGCGTAGCTACTAGGTCAGATACGCAGTATTTT

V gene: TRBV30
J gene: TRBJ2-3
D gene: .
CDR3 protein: CAWSLGASDTQYF
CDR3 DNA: TGTGCCTGGAGTTTAGGGGCATCAGATACGCAGTATTTT

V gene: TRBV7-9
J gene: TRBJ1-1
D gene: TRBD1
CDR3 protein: CASSGDRGFNTEAFF
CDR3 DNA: TGTGCCAGCAGCGGAGACAGGGGTTTTAACACTGAAGCTTTCTTT